These 26 T cell receptor beta chains were all obtained from the same sample, sequenced in a study of PD-1 blockade in classical Hodgkin lymphoma. Time point reported: cycle 4 day 1 (C4D1), after more than five weeks of nivolumab. Brentuximab vedotin exposure varied, and every patient relapsed after autologous stem cell transplantation. Purification of CD4+ T cells from thawed PBMCs was performed via magnetic negative selection. Some clones are missing from TCRdb's copy, which holds only in-frame ones; the method was immunoSEQ multiplex PCR. The sample shows roughly 30,000 clones, around 80% of them seen only once. The sample consisted of CD4+ T cells from blood, taken before the fourth cycle of nivolumab. All receptors derive from a human donor with classical Hodgkin lymphoma.

The CDR3 loop is CASSLRRGTQYF. The CDR3 nucleotides read TGTGCCAGCAGCCTAAGAAGGGGGACCCAGTACTTC. The chain uses TRBV11-2 and TRBJ2-5; possible D gene TRBD1, 5 bases. The CDR3 runs to 12 residues. The ends were cut back, 5 bases at V and 7 bases at J, with 11 bases in the middle. Germline V CDR1 and CDR2: SGHAT, FQNNGV.

The CDR3 region has the DNA TGTGCCAGCAGGACAGCGCAGGGTACCTACGAGCAGTACTTC. It specifies CASRTAQGTYEQYF. The J gene is TRBJ2-7, the V gene TRBV6-1; possibly TRBD1 for D (5 bases). The V gene's germline CDR1 is MNHNS and CDR2 SASEGT. This CDR3 comprises 14 residues. The V end lost 6 bases, the J end lost 2 bases, and 14 bases lay between the germline ends.

This chain connects TRBV7-3 to TRBJ1-2; TRBD1 aligns across 8 bases. The CDR3 consists of 15 residues. J gave up 2 bases and V 5 bases, and 7 bases lay outside the gene matches. CDR1 and CDR2 from the germline V gene are SGHTA and FQGTGA. The CDR3 DNA follows: TGTGCCAGCAGCCTCGACAGGGGCCCCAACTATGGCTACACCTTC. Translation gives CASSLDRGPNYGYTF.

The V and J genes are TRBV9 and TRBJ1-4; D gene uncertain. The CDR3 covers 15 residues. The ends were cut back, 3 bases at V and 0 bases at J, with 9 bases in the middle. Germline CDR1 reads SGDLS; CDR2 reads YYNGEE. CDR3 nucleotides: TGTGCCAGCAGCGCGAAACCGGCAACTAATGAAAAACTGTTTTTT. Protein sequence: CASSAKPATNEKLFF.

This clone appeared a single time. This chain links TRBV7-8 with TRBJ2-5; perhaps TRBD2 as D (7 bases). The V end lost 1 base, the J end lost 10 bases, and 28 bases lay between the germline ends. The CDR3 totals 18 residues. CDR1 and CDR2 (germline): SGHVS, FQNEAQ. Written as DNA, the CDR3 is TGTGCCAGCAGCTTAGATGTCGGGGGGCCCGACCGGGGTGAGGACCAGTACTTC. As protein: CASSLDVGGPDRGEDQYF.

The chain is built from TRBV5-4 and TRBJ1-2, with 8 positions matching TRBD1. V shed 4 bases, J shed 5 bases, and the junction held 7 bases outside the gene matches. The CDR3 runs to 14 residues. Germline V gene lookup returns CDR1 SGHNT and CDR2 YYREEE (reference sequence). CDR3 sequence: CASSDRTGLYGYTF. Here the CDR3 DNA reads TGTGCCAGCAGCGATCGGACAGGGCTATATGGCTACACCTTC. Supplemented by reference TRBV5-4 and TRBJ1-2, the full variable domain reads ETGVTQSPTHLIKTRGQQVTLRCSSQSGHNTVSWYQQALGQGPQFIFQYYREEENGRGNFPPRFSGLQFPNYSSELNVNALELDDSALYLCASSDRTGLYGYTFGSGTRLTVV.

The V call is TRBV28, the J call TRBJ1-2; no clear D. Trimming cost V 1 base and J 0 bases, with 3 bases left between them. This CDR3 contains 13 residues. Germline V gene data show CDR1 as MDHEN and CDR2 as SYDVKM. Written as DNA, the CDR3 is TGTGCCAGCAGTTTATCGGCTAACTATGGCTACACCTTC. This translates into CASSLSANYGYTF.

The count of this clone is one. The chain joins TRBV10-3 to TRBJ2-5; no definite D call. With 4 bases removed from V and 2 bases from J, the gap between germline ends came to 5 bases. The length of the CDR3 is 12 residues. Germline loops: CDR1 ENHRY, CDR2 SYGVKD. The CDR3 DNA is TGTGCCATCAGTGGAGAGCAAGAGACCCAGTACTTC. Protein sequence: CAISGEQETQYF.

This clone showed up just once. The CDR3 region has the DNA TGTGCCAGCTGCCTGCGGGACAGCTACACCGGGGAGCTGTTTTTT. Translating it yields CASCLRDSYTGELFF. This rearrangement joins TRBV7-9 to TRBJ2-2; D possibly corresponds to TRBD1 (7 bases). The CDR3 runs to 15 residues. The germline V gene encodes CDR1 SEHNR and CDR2 FQNEAQ (reference sequence). With 8 bases removed from V and 3 bases from J, the gap between germline ends came to 16 bases. Full variable domain (outside the CDR3, taken from reference TRBV7-9 and TRBJ2-2): DTGVSQNPRHKITKRGQNVTFRCDPISEHNRLYWYRQTLGQGPEFLTYFQNEAQLEKSRLLSDRFSAERPKGSFSTLEIQRTEQGDSAMYLCASCLRDSYTGELFFGEGSRLTVL.

The genes are TRBV2 and TRBJ2-7; D is perhaps TRBD1 (6 bases). CDR1 is SNHLY and CDR2 is FYNNEI in the germline V gene. V gave up 3 bases and J gave up 0 bases, with 15 bases separating them. The CDR3 is 16 residues long. The CDR3 DNA reads as TGTGCCAGCAGTGAGAACAGGGAAGTGGGCTCCTACGAGCAGTACTTC. Translated: CASSENREVGSYEQYF.

This chain uses TRBV7-6 with TRBJ2-7; D might be TRBD1 or TRBD2, each matching 5 bases. The CDR3 spans 15 residues. The V end was cut by 3 bases, the J end by 4 bases, with 16 bases between. The germline CDR1 and CDR2 sequences are SGHVS and FNYEAQ. CDR3 sequence reads: CASSFGAAHVYEQYF. The CDR3, as DNA: TGTGCCAGCAGCTTCGGGGCCGCCCATGTTTACGAGCAGTACTTC.

The chain employs TRBV9 and TRBJ1-2, with D possibly TRBD1 on 5 matching bases. This CDR3 spans 14 amino acids. Germline V CDR1 and CDR2: SGDLS, YYNGEE. Trimming took off 5 bases at V and 4 bases at J, with 15 bases between the two ends. CDR3 region: CASREHDRGYGYTF. As DNA, the CDR3 is TGTGCCAGCAGAGAGCACGACAGAGGCTATGGCTACACCTTC.

This sequence joins TRBV2 and TRBJ2-2; weak D call: TRBD1 (5 bases). In germline, CDR1 is SNHLY, CDR2 FYNNEI. CDR3 length: 14 residues. Trimming stripped 3 bases from V and 6 bases from J, with 11 bases between. CDR3 protein: CASSESSRAGELFF. The CDR3 DNA follows: TGTGCCAGCAGTGAGTCCAGCAGGGCCGGGGAGCTGTTTTTT. The full variable domain, with the rest looked up from reference TRBV2 and TRBJ2-2, is EPEVTQTPSHQVTQMGQEVILRCVPISNHLYFYWYRQILGQKVEFLVSFYNNEISEKSEIFDDQFSVERPDGSNFTLKIRSTKLEDSAMYFCASSESSRAGELFFGEGSRLTVL.

The chain joins TRBV11-3 to TRBJ2-7; 8 bases align to TRBD1. Germline assignment: CDR1 SGHNT and CDR2 YENEEA. The CDR3 is 14 amino acids. V lost 5 bases, J lost 2 bases, and 5 bases stayed unmatched. The CDR3 is CASSKDRGTYEQYF. In nucleotides, the CDR3 is TGTGCCAGCAGCAAAGACAGGGGCACCTACGAGCAGTACTTC.

This clone was found a few times. The J gene is TRBJ2-7, the V gene TRBV7-8; D might be TRBD2 (6 bases). V lost 5 bases to trimming and J lost 0 bases, with 17 bases between them. The germline CDR1 and CDR2 sequences are SGHVS and FQNEAQ. CDR3 length equals 16 residues. The CDR3 region is CASSRERARPSYEQYF. As DNA, the CDR3 is TGTGCCAGCAGCAGGGAGCGGGCTAGACCCTCCTACGAGCAGTACTTC.

The chain uses TRBV11-2 and TRBJ1-4, with D perhaps TRBD1 (6 bases). The CDR3 is 15 residues long. Germline lookup yields CDR1 SGHAT and CDR2 FQNNGV. Trimming took off 3 bases at V and 3 bases at J, with 11 bases between the two ends. Here the CDR3 DNA reads TGTGCCAGCAGCTTCAGGGGATCGGCTAATGAAAAACTGTTTTTT. Protein sequence: CASSFRGSANEKLFF.

The chain combines TRBV30 with TRBJ2-3; possibly TRBD2 for D (5 bases). Germline CDR1 reads GTSNPN; CDR2 reads SVGIG (reference sequence). This CDR3 has 12 residues. Trimming took off 4 bases at V and 4 bases at J, with 9 bases between the two ends. The CDR3 coding sequence is TGTGCCTGGACTAGCTGGGCAGATACGCAGTATTTT. Residues: CAWTSWADTQYF. Variable domain in full (rest from reference TRBV30 and TRBJ2-3): SQTIHQWPATLVQPVGSPLSLECTVEGTSNPNLYWYRQAAGRGLQLLFYSVGIGQISSEVPQNLSASRPQDRQFILSSKKLLLSDSGFYLCAWTSWADTQYFGPGTRLTVL.

The J gene is TRBJ2-7, the V gene TRBV6-6, with 9 positions matching TRBD2. The CDR3 is 15 residues long. Germline lookup yields CDR1 MNHNY and CDR2 SVGAGI (reference sequence). V lost 5 bases, J lost 3 bases, and 8 bases stayed unmatched. CDR3 bases: TGTGCCAGCAGTCCGGTCGGGCGGGGGGGCTACGAGCAGTACTTC. This codes for CASSPVGRGGYEQYF.

This clone was found a few times. The chain joins TRBV19 to TRBJ1-1, with unresolved D. Trimming stripped 5 bases from V and 7 bases from J, with 11 bases between. Germline lookup yields CDR1 LNHDA and CDR2 SQIVND (reference sequence). This CDR3 has 12 amino acids. CDR3 sequence: CASSAGEVEAFF. CDR3 coding DNA: TGTGCCAGTAGTGCCGGTGAGGTTGAAGCTTTCTTT.

This clone was picked up a small number of times. The V call is TRBV14, the J call TRBJ1-1; tentatively, D is TRBD1 (5 bases). This CDR3 spans 15 amino acids. The germline CDR1 and CDR2 sequences are SGHDN and FVKESK. Deletions cut 0 bases from V and 0 bases from J, with 8 bases between. Here the CDR3 DNA reads TGTGCCAGCAGCCAAGAAGCGGGGCTGAACACTGAAGCTTTCTTT. The encoded protein is CASSQEAGLNTEAFF.

The V gene is TRBV5-1, the J gene TRBJ2-5; perhaps TRBD1 as D (6 bases). This CDR3 spans 16 amino acids. With 0 bases removed from V and 5 bases from J, the gap between germline ends came to 17 bases. Germline CDR1 SGHRS, CDR2 YFSETQ. CDR3 in DNA: TGCGCCAGCAGCTTGGGGCAGGGGAGAACTGGGGAGACCCAGTACTTC. Translated, it gives CASSLGQGRTGETQYF.

The chain employs TRBV4-3 and TRBJ2-1; perhaps TRBD1 as D (5 bases). V dropped 1 base and J dropped 8 bases, with 9 bases sitting between them. This CDR3 contains 13 residues. Germline values: CDR1 LGHNA, CDR2 YSLEER. The CDR3 sequence: CASSQGGGDEQFF. DNA of the CDR3: TGCGCCAGCAGCCAAGGGGGCGGCGATGAGCAGTTCTTC.

V gene TRBV28 combines with J gene TRBJ1-3; D is uncertain. V was shortened by 3 bases and J by 0 bases, with 9 bases between the two germline ends. The CDR3 consists of 15 residues. Germline V gene data show CDR1 as MDHEN and CDR2 as SYDVKM. The CDR3 reads CASSLSPFSGNTIYF. DNA for the CDR3: TGTGCCAGCAGTTTGTCGCCATTCTCTGGAAACACCATATATTTT.

The chain has TRBV9 and TRBJ1-2; TRBD1 aligns across 7 bases. This CDR3 is built from 15 residues. The V and J ends lost 2 bases and 6 bases, in that order; junction bases with no gene match: 10. CDR1 and CDR2 from the germline V gene are SGDLS and YYNGEE. The CDR3 loop reads CASSVRLTGVDGYTF. The CDR3 nucleotides read TGTGCCAGCAGCGTTAGACTTACAGGGGTAGATGGCTACACCTTC.

The chain joins TRBV19 to TRBJ1-4, with 8 positions matching TRBD1. Germline values: CDR1 LNHDA, CDR2 SQIVND (reference sequence). This CDR3 region has 14 residues. The V segment lost 5 bases and the J segment 6 bases; nucleotides outside the gene matches: 5. CDR3: CASSPRGPDEKLFF. The CDR3 region has the DNA TGTGCCAGTAGTCCCAGGGGGCCGGATGAAAAACTGTTTTTT. The variable domain in full, completed from reference TRBV19 and TRBJ1-4, reads DGGITQSPKYLFRKEGQNVTLSCEQNLNHDAMYWYRQDPGQGLRLIYYSQIVNDFQKGDIAEGYSVSREKKESFPLTVTSAQKNPTAFYLCASSPRGPDEKLFFGSGTQLSVL.

The table lists this clone with a count of one. V usage is TRBV10-3 and J usage is TRBJ2-7, with unresolved D. V lost 9 bases to trimming and J lost 2 bases, with 8 bases between them. The length of the CDR3 is 11 residues. Looked up from germline, CDR1 is ENHRY and CDR2 is SYGVKD. CDR3 DNA sequence: TGTGCCATAGGAGTAACCTACGAGCAGTACTTC. It codes for CAIGVTYEQYF.